These 15 T cell receptor beta chains came from one sample sequenced in a study of shared clonotypes between healthy human individuals. Selected positively for CCR7 and CD45RO-negative, naive CD8 cells excluded terminally differentiated effector memory CD45RA+ cells. Assay used: immunoSEQ multiplex PCR; TCRdb lists only in-frame clones, some missing. The sample contains about 2.2 million clones, 93% of which appear only once. What was sequenced was naive CD8+ T cells from PBMCs. Source of these receptors: a man aged 18 to 35 in good health. Some clones in this sample may be carry-over from other donors' samples.

The rearrangement joins TRBV5-6 to TRBJ2-7; perhaps D is TRBD1 or TRBD2 (5 bases each). Between the trimmed V and J ends, which lost 5 bases and 3 bases, there was a span of 9 bases. Germline V gives CDR1 SGHDT, CDR2 YYEEEE. The CDR3 extends over 12 amino acids. This CDR3 is CASRWGNYEQYF. CDR3 nucleotides: TGTGCCAGCAGGTGGGGGAACTACGAGCAGTACTTC.

This rearrangement joins TRBV19 to TRBJ1-5; 7 bases agree with TRBD1. There are 16 residues in the CDR3. CDR1 is LNHDA and CDR2 is SQIVND in the germline V gene (reference sequence). The V and J ends lost 5 bases and 0 bases, in that order; junction bases with no gene match: 7. CDR3 protein: CASSFGTAYSNQPQHF. The CDR3 DNA follows: TGTGCCAGTAGTTTCGGGACAGCTTATAGCAATCAGCCCCAGCATTTT. The whole variable domain, filled in from reference TRBV19 and TRBJ1-5, reads DGGITQSPKYLFRKEGQNVTLSCEQNLNHDAMYWYRQDPGQGLRLIYYSQIVNDFQKGDIAEGYSVSREKKESFPLTVTSAQKNPTAFYLCASSFGTAYSNQPQHFGDGTRLSIL.

On this clone: One end of the junction varies from germline; a read error may be responsible. V and J are TRBV9 and TRBJ2-7, with D possibly being TRBD1 (5 bases). The CDR3 totals 15 residues. The germline V gene has CDR1 SGDLS and CDR2 YYNGEE. CDR3 sequence (DNA): TGTACCAGCAGCGTAGGTCAGGGTATGGCCTACGAGCAGTACTTC. Its protein product is CTSSVGQGMAYEQYF.

The genes are TRBV4-2 and TRBJ2-2, with D possibly matching TRBD2 (5 bases). This CDR3 comprises 14 residues. Per the germline V gene, CDR1 is LGHNA and CDR2 is YNFKEQ. V lost 3 bases and J 6 bases, leaving 11 bases between the germline ends. CDR3 bases: TGTGCCAGCAGCCAGAGGGTTGTGGCCGGGGAGCTGTTTTTT. This sequence encodes CASSQRVVAGELFF.

This chain uses TRBV27 with TRBJ2-7, with TRBD2 identical over 13 bases. The trim removed 5 bases at V and 12 bases at J, leaving 10 bases unmatched. CDR1 is MNHEY and CDR2 is SMNVEV in the germline V gene (reference sequence). This CDR3 comprises 14 residues. CDR3 bases: TGTGCCAGCAGTCCGGGGACTAGCGGGAAACCGGGGTACTTC. This encodes CASSPGTSGKPGYF.

On this clone itself: This same CDR3 is encoded by further DNA sequences in the sample. The chain uses TRBV7-9 and TRBJ2-7; D not certain. CDR1 is SEHNR and CDR2 is FQNEAQ in the germline V gene (reference sequence). The CDR3 totals 13 residues. V gave up 1 base and J gave up 1 base, with 5 bases separating them. CDR3 amino acids: CASSLGVSYEQYF. The CDR3 coding sequence is TGTGCCAGCAGCTTAGGTGTTTCCTACGAGCAGTACTTC.

This sequence joins TRBV27 and TRBJ2-7; D is perhaps TRBD1 (5 bases). Germline loops: CDR1 MNHEY, CDR2 SMNVEV (reference sequence). This CDR3 spans 14 amino acids. Deletions cut 3 bases from V and 5 bases from J, with 14 bases between. Here the CDR3 reads CASSFTGASHEQYF. Here the CDR3 DNA reads TGTGCCAGCAGTTTTACAGGTGCGTCCCACGAGCAGTACTTC.

This clone was observed a single time. The chain is built from TRBV4-1 and TRBJ2-1; no reliable D call. In germline, CDR1 is MGHRA, CDR2 YSYEKL. V lost 3 bases and J 2 bases, leaving 11 bases between the germline ends. This CDR3 is built from 15 residues. CDR3 sequence reads: CASSQSWAAYNEQFF. The CDR3 DNA sequence: TGCGCCAGCAGCCAGTCCTGGGCCGCCTACAATGAGCAGTTCTTC.

This chain uses TRBV29-1 with TRBJ2-1; D is possibly TRBD1 (5 bases). Germline V CDR1 and CDR2: SQVTM, ANQGSEA. The V and J ends lost 6 bases and 9 bases respectively, with 15 bases between them. The CDR3 runs 12 residues. The CDR3 bases are TGCAGCGTCCTAGGAAGGCAGGGTGAGCAGTTCTTC. It specifies CSVLGRQGEQFF.

The chain links TRBV6-6 to TRBJ2-1; 10 bases fit TRBD2. CDR1 is MNHNY, CDR2 SVGAGI, per germline (reference sequence). The CDR3 loop spans 16 amino acids. J lost 5 bases, V lost 2 bases, and 6 bases had no gene match. The CDR3 reads CASSYPQREGNNEQFF. In DNA form, the CDR3 reads TGTGCCAGCAGTTACCCCCAGCGGGAGGGAAACAATGAGCAGTTCTTC.

The rearrangement links TRBV28 to TRBJ1-5; 7 bases are shared with TRBD1. This CDR3 comprises 14 residues. V gave up 6 bases and J gave up 3 bases; unmatched junction bases: 5. Germline values: CDR1 MDHEN, CDR2 SYDVKM. CDR3: CASRKTGINQPQHF. CDR3 DNA sequence: TGTGCCAGCAGAAAGACAGGGATCAATCAGCCCCAGCATTTT.

This chain uses TRBV19 with TRBJ2-1; 13 nucleotides line up with TRBD2. The CDR3 is 14 residues long. Unmatched junction bases numbered 4, after V lost 6 bases and J lost 8 bases. The germline V gene has CDR1 LNHDA and CDR2 SQIVND (reference sequence). CDR3: CASSWTSGSYEQFF. The CDR3 DNA is TGTGCCAGTAGCTGGACTAGCGGGAGCTATGAGCAGTTCTTC.

V is TRBV11-2 and J is TRBJ2-2; D remains ambiguous. V was clipped by 2 bases and J by 1 base, with 20 bases between them. Germline V gene sequence: CDR1 SGHAT, CDR2 FQNNGV. This CDR3 region has 19 residues. CDR3 protein: CASSLPPLLSVGNTGELFF. The CDR3 nucleotides read TGTGCCAGCAGCTTACCTCCACTCCTGAGCGTCGGGAACACCGGGGAGCTGTTTTTT.

This chain links TRBV5-6 with TRBJ2-5; D is possibly TRBD2 (6 bases). CDR3 size: 16 residues. Germline values: CDR1 SGHDT, CDR2 YYEEEE. The ends were cut back, 0 bases at V and 5 bases at J, with 17 bases in the middle. CDR3: CASSLVTSGVFETQYF. In nucleotides, the CDR3 is TGTGCCAGCAGCTTGGTTACGTCGGGGGTGTTCGAGACCCAGTACTTC.

V is TRBV6-4 and J is TRBJ2-3; TRBD2 aligns across 10 bases. The CDR3 loop spans 20 amino acids. The ends lost 6 bases at V and 1 base at J; junction bases unmatched: 19. Germline V gene lookup returns CDR1 MRHNA and CDR2 SNTAGT. The CDR3 DNA reads as TGTGCCAGCAGCCCTATGCACTGGGGACTTGGACTAGCGGGCACAGATACGCAGTATTTT. It translates to CASSPMHWGLGLAGTDTQYF.